The entry below describes one T cell receptor (beta chain). Its antigen is not identified. The record originates from a study of T cells after posttransplantation cyclophosphamide. Trimming cost V 8 bases and J 0 bases; bases outside gene matches: 6. This CDR3 has 15 amino acids. CDR1 and CDR2 from the germline V gene are MDHEN and SYDVKM. Generated by immunoSEQ multiplex PCR, the TCRdb table keeps only in-frame clones and is missing some. The table records about 53,000 clones, about 86% of them present only once. Study results and limitations: Tissue-infiltrating T cells from skin or gut overlapped little with blood T cells. Donor CD8+ memory clones often dominated recipient blood repertoires at later times. Recipient CMV seropositivity and CMV reactivation strongly tracked TRB clonality.

Sequenced: PBMCs. The chain joins TRBV28 to TRBJ2-1; the match to TRBD2 covers 8 bases. This clonotype was sampled from a young man with a blood cancer, CMV-positive, and with a related stem cell donor. The CDR3 protein is CASQLSGSSYNEQFF. In DNA, the CDR3 is TGTGCCAGCCAATTAAGCGGGAGCTCCTACAATGAGCAGTTCTTC.